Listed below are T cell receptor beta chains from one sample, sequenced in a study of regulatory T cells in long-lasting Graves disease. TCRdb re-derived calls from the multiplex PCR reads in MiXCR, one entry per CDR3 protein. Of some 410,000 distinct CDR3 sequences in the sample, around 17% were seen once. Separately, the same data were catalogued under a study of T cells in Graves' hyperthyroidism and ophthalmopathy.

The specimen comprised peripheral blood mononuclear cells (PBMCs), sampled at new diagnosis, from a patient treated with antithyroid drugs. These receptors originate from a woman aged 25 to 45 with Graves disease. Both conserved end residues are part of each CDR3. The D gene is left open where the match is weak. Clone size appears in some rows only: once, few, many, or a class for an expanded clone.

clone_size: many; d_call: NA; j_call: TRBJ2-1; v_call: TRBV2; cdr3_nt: TGTGCCAGCAGTAACCGCGGACTTCACAATGAGCAGTTCTTC; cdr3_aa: CASSNRGLHNEQFF
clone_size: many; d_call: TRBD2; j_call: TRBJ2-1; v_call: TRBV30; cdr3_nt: TGTGCCTGGAGTTCCCGCTGGGCGGGAGAAGGGAATGAGCAGTTCTTC; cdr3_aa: CAWSSRWAGEGNEQFF
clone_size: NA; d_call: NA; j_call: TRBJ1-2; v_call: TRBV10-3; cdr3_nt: TGTGCCATCGGGACGGGAAACTATGGCTACACCTTC; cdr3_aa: CAIGTGNYGYTF
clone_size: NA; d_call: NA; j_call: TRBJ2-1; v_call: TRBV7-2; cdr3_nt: TGTGCCAGCAGCTTGAGGGGCCCGCGGAATGAGCAGTTCTTC; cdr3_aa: CASSLRGPRNEQFF
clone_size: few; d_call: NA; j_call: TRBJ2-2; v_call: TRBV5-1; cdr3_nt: TGCGCCAGCAGCTTATTTTCAGCGGGCACCCAATCCGGGGAGCTGTTTTTT; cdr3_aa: CASSLFSAGTQSGELFF
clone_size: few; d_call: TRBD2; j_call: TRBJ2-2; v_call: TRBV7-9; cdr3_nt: TGTGCCAGCGTTGTGGGGACTAGCGCCGGGGAGCTGTTTTTT; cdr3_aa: CASVVGTSAGELFF
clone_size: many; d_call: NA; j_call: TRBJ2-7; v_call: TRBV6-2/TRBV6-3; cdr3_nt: TGTGCCAGCAGTTACTACCGGTTCGACGAGCAGTACTTC; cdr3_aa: CASSYYRFDEQYF
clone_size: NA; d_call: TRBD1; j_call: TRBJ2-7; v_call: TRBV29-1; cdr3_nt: TGCAGCGCTCGTACAGGGGAAGTCTACGAGCAGTACTTC; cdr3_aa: CSARTGEVYEQYF
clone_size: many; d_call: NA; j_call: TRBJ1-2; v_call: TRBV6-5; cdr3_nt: TGTGCCAGCAGTTACTCGAGGGGGTTTAGATATGGCTACACCTTC; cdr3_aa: CASSYSRGFRYGYTF
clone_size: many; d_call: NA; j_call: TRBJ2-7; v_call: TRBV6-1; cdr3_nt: TGTGCCAGCAGTGAATTGAGTCGGAGGGCGGCGGTCTACGAGCAGTACTTC; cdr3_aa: CASSELSRRAAVYEQYF
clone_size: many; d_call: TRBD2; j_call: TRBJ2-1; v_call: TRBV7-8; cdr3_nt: TGTGCCAGCAGCTTAGTTCTAGCGGGATTGCATGAGCAGTTCTTC; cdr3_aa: CASSLVLAGLHEQFF